This passage covers 21 T cell receptor beta chains from one sample sequenced in a study of identical twins. Via MiXCR, TCRdb re-called the 5' RACE reads, giving one row per CDR3 protein. Here the sample spans more than 400,000 distinct CDR3 sequences, about 16% being singletons. Separately, the same data were catalogued under a study of yellow fever vaccine responses in identical twins.

The material sequenced was CD4+ T cells sorted from blood. The receptors here all came from a woman between 18 and 29 years old in good health.

The chain employs TRBV12-3 or TRBV12-4 and TRBJ2-3; the D is unclear. Trimming took 5 bases from V and 6 from J, leaving 9 bases between them. CDR3 length: 12 amino acids. CDR3 residues: CASSPLQDTQYF. The CDR3 coding sequence is TGTGCCAGCAGTCCCCTGCAGGATACGCAGTATTTT.

This clonotype was counted between two and nine times. The chain combines TRBV20-1 with TRBJ2-3, with 10 positions matching TRBD2. Looked up from germline, CDR1 is DFQATT and CDR2 is SNEGSKA (reference sequence). The J segment lost 3 bases and the V segment lost 5 bases, leaving 5 bases of the junction unmatched. The CDR3 is made up of 14 amino acids. DNA of the CDR3: TGCAGTGCTCTTAGCGGGAGGCGGACAGATACGCAGTATTTT. Translating gives CSALSGRRTDTQYF.

In its sample, this clonotype was seen many times. The V gene is TRBV12-3 or TRBV12-4, the J gene TRBJ1-1, with TRBD1 as a possible D gene (6 bases). Trimming stripped 5 bases from V and 0 bases from J, with 13 bases between. This CDR3 contains 15 residues. The CDR3 nucleotides read TGTGCCAGCAGTCCGTCCGGACAGTTGAACACTGAAGCTTTCTTT. The encoded protein is CASSPSGQLNTEAFF.

This clonotype appeared a few times. The V and J genes are TRBV15 and TRBJ2-7; no clear D. Trimming removed 1 base from V and 0 bases from J, with 13 bases in between. CDR1 and CDR2 (germline): LNHNV, YYDKDF (reference sequence). This CDR3 region has 16 residues. The DNA of the CDR3 is TGTGCCACCAGCAGAGCATCGGAGATTCTCTCCTACGAGCAGTACTTC. As protein: CATSRASEILSYEQYF.

This clonotype was observed a handful of times. The chain is built from TRBV6-6 and TRBJ2-3, with D uncertain. Trimming removed 4 bases from V and 3 bases from J, with 8 bases in between. This CDR3 has 13 residues. Germline V lookup: CDR1 MNHNY, CDR2 SVGAGI (reference sequence). The CDR3 DNA reads as TGTGCCAGCAGTTGGTCTCAGACAGATACGCAGTATTTT. It encodes CASSWSQTDTQYF.

This sequence joins TRBV14 and TRBJ1-6; D is undetermined. Germline CDR1 reads SGHDN; CDR2 reads FVKESK. V was trimmed by 1 base and J by 4 bases, leaving 8 bases between them. CDR3 size: 15 residues. In nucleotides, the CDR3 is TGTGCCAGCAGCCAAGTGAACAGTTATAATTCACCCCTCCACTTT. Amino acid sequence: CASSQVNSYNSPLHF.

V gene TRBV6-5 combines with J gene TRBJ2-2, with TRBD2 matching over 7 bases. The germline gives CDR1 MNHEY, CDR2 SVGAGI. Germline trimming cut 2 bases from V and 6 bases from J; bases unmatched to any gene: 9. There are 16 residues in the CDR3. The CDR3 loop is CASSYLPPSGPGELFF. As DNA, the CDR3 is TGTGCCAGCAGTTACCTTCCCCCTAGCGGTCCCGGGGAGCTGTTTTTT.

The V call is TRBV6-1, the J call TRBJ2-2; tentatively, D is TRBD1 (6 bases). Trimming left V 6 bases short and J 0 bases short, with 17 bases between. The germline V gene encodes CDR1 MNHNS and CDR2 SASEGT. This CDR3 is built from 17 residues. The CDR3 loop reads CASRLTTGTPNTGELFF. The CDR3 DNA reads as TGTGCCAGCAGGCTGACCACCGGGACACCGAACACCGGGGAGCTGTTTTTT.

This chain connects TRBV3-1 to TRBJ2-4, with 13 positions matching TRBD2. CDR1 and CDR2 (germline): LGHDT, YNNKEL (reference sequence). The CDR3 totals 17 residues. Unmatched junction bases numbered 1, after V lost 2 bases and J lost 0 bases. The CDR3: CASSQRLAGGAKNIQYF. CDR3 DNA sequence: TGTGCCAGCAGCCAACGACTAGCGGGGGGAGCCAAAAACATTCAGTACTTC.

This clonotype occurred many times. The chain combines TRBV12-3 or TRBV12-4 with TRBJ2-1; D is uncertain. The V end was cut by 3 bases, the J end by 6 bases, with 6 bases between. The CDR3 totals 12 residues. The CDR3 spells CASSFLANEQFF. The CDR3 DNA is TGTGCCAGCAGTTTTCTGGCCAATGAGCAGTTCTTC.

The chain recombines TRBV10-1 with TRBJ2-2; tentative D call: TRBD1 (5 bases). The ends were cut back, 4 bases at V and 6 bases at J, with 12 bases in the middle. CDR1 is WNHNN, CDR2 SYGVQD, per germline (reference sequence). The CDR3 extends over 14 amino acids. The CDR3 sequence: CASSAYPGSGELFF. In nucleotides, the CDR3 is TGCGCCAGCAGTGCCTACCCAGGGTCCGGGGAGCTGTTTTTT.

This clonotype has more than one count but fewer than ten. This sequence joins TRBV3-1 and TRBJ2-2; 7 positions agree with TRBD1. Trimming removed 8 bases from V and 5 bases from J; junction bases left unmatched: 2. This CDR3 spans 12 amino acids. CDR1 LGHDT and CDR2 YNNKEL come from the germline V gene (reference sequence). Here the CDR3 DNA reads TGTGCCAGCGCGACAGGGACCGGGGAGCTGTTTTTT. It codes for CASATGTGELFF.

This clonotype was seen a few times. The rearrangement links TRBV12-3 or TRBV12-4 to TRBJ1-3, with D possibly being TRBD1 (5 bases). V was cut by 3 bases and J by 4 bases, with 13 bases left in between. The CDR3 contains 15 residues. The CDR3 is CASSLGPGLGNTIYF. For the CDR3, the DNA is TGTGCCAGCAGTTTGGGGCCAGGGCTCGGAAACACCATATATTTT.

The J gene is TRBJ1-4, the V gene TRBV5-6, with D uncertain. The V end lost 4 bases, the J end lost 0 bases, and 13 bases lay between the germline ends. CDR3 size: 16 residues. Germline CDR1 and CDR2: SGHDT and YYEEEE. As DNA, the CDR3 is TGTGCCAGCAGCATGAGAGGGAGTGCAACTAATGAAAAACTGTTTTTT. As protein: CASSMRGSATNEKLFF. Looking up the rest from reference TRBV5-6 and TRBJ1-4 gives the full variable domain: DAGVTQSPTHLIKTRGQQVTLRCSPKSGHDTVSWYQQALGQGPQFIFQYYEEEERQRGNFPDRFSGHQFPNYSSELNVNALLLGDSALYLCASSMRGSATNEKLFFGSGTQLSVL.

This clonotype was picked up a small number of times. J is TRBJ2-7 and V is TRBV2, with D perhaps TRBD1 or TRBD2 (5 bases each). V dropped 0 bases and J dropped 3 bases, with 9 bases sitting between them. The CDR3 covers 14 residues. Germline CDR1 SNHLY, CDR2 FYNNEI. The DNA for the CDR3 is TGTGCCAGCAGTGAAGCTAGTGGGGGCTACGAGCAGTACGTC. This sequence encodes CASSEASGGYEQYV.

This clonotype has more than one count but fewer than ten. This chain's CDR3 is CSFPGPMNTEAFF. The CDR3 DNA follows: TGCAGCTTCCCAGGTCCGATGAACACTGAAGCTTTCTTT. This chain uses TRBV29-1 with TRBJ1-1; D not resolved. The CDR3 has 13 amino acids. Trimming stripped 8 bases from V and 0 bases from J, with 13 bases between. Germline CDR1 SQVTM, CDR2 ANQGSEA.

The chain links TRBV20-1 to TRBJ2-3; 9 bases are shared with TRBD1. The ends lost 1 base at V and 5 bases at J; junction bases unmatched: 10. This CDR3 contains 16 residues. CDR1 is DFQATT, CDR2 SNEGSKA, per germline (reference sequence). CDR3 amino acids: CSARGDRVSTGDTQYF. As DNA, the CDR3 is TGCAGTGCTAGAGGGGACAGGGTGTCAACAGGAGATACGCAGTATTTT.

This clonotype was detected only a few times. The chain uses TRBV9 and TRBJ2-2; 13 positions agree with TRBD2. After removal of 4 bases from V and 7 bases from J, the junction contained 7 bases not matched to a gene. Per germline, CDR1 SGDLS and CDR2 YYNGEE. This CDR3 spans 16 amino acids. The CDR3 region is CASSPTSGRLSGELFF. The CDR3 DNA reads as TGTGCCAGCAGCCCGACTAGCGGGAGGCTAAGCGGGGAGCTGTTTTTT.

The chain links TRBV24-1 to TRBJ2-1; the D gene is possibly TRBD2 (6 bases). Germline CDR1 and CDR2: KGHDR and SFDVKD. CDR3 length equals 16 residues. The V end lost 9 bases, the J end lost 4 bases, and 21 bases lay between the germline ends. The CDR3 DNA sequence: TGTGCCACCCAAAAGGAGGGAGGCGGCCAATACAATGAGCAGTTCTTC. Its translation: CATQKEGGGQYNEQFF.

DNA for the CDR3: TGCGCCAGCAGCTTGCCCAGCGGGGGGGCAGATACGCAGTATTTT. It specifies CASSLPSGGADTQYF. The chain is built from TRBV5-1 and TRBJ2-3; 10 nucleotides line up with TRBD2. There are 15 residues in the CDR3. Losses at the gene ends were 1 base for V and 4 bases for J; bases not matched to a gene: 3. Germline V CDR1 and CDR2: SGHRS, YFSETQ.

The table lists this clonotype with a few counts. The chain couples TRBV15 to TRBJ1-5, with 7 nucleotides matching TRBD1. Trimming took 9 bases from V and 4 from J; bases not matched to a gene: 3. CDR1 LNHNV and CDR2 YYDKDF come from the germline V gene (reference sequence). The CDR3 spans 12 residues. CDR3 in amino acids: CATRGLNQPQHF. CDR3 DNA sequence: TGTGCCACGAGGGGGCTTAATCAGCCCCAGCATTTT.